This T cell receptor beta chain was sequenced for a study of tumor and adjacent non-tumor tissue in lung cancer. Study background: Histology: 12 adenocarcinoma, a couple of squamous cell carcinoma, 1 small cell lung cancer. Stage I to III disease affected about nine men and 5 women aged about 30 to 85.

To note about this clonotype: What it recognizes is unknown. No conserved phenylalanine or tryptophan is present at the end of the CDR3, so a read error is the likely explanation.

The library came from three nested PCR rounds adapted from ARM-PCR protocols. From the multiplex PCR reads, TCRdb called clonotypes with MiXCR, one entry per CDR3 protein. The repertoire consists of 80,000 to 100,000 distinct CDR3 sequences, with less than 85% occurring once and the leading ten covering less than 40%. Study-level findings and limits: In normal lung, the top 100 clones were significantly more dominant than in tumor.

The length of the CDR3 is 13 residues. Looked up from germline, CDR1 is SGHNT and CDR2 is YYREEE (reference sequence). No cell sorting was done before RNA was extracted from the tissue. The normal lung tissue was taken more than 3 cm from the tumor edge. Donors were chemotherapy-naive, newly diagnosed lung cancer surgical patients in China, August–late 2014. The rearrangement links TRBV5-4 to TRBJ2-7; D call uncertain. Input material: distant non-tumor lung tissue. This sequence originates from a man between 60 and 75 years old with small cell lung cancer. The CDR3 nucleotides read TGTGCTAGCAGCTTGGTCCCCTCCGGCGAGCAGTACTTA. It encodes CASSLVPSGEQYL.